The 25 T cell receptor beta chains below were found in one sample sequenced in a study of graft-versus-host responses after intestinal transplantation. Clones were read by immunoSEQ multiplex PCR, and TCRdb kept only the in-frame ones, dropping some. The table includes 49,000 or so clones, around 93% detected once. The sample consisted of PBMCs, taken roughly 860 days after a first intestinal transplant, on the day of a second. All receptors derive from a human patient who received an intestinal transplant, so some T cells may come from the graft donor.

This clone is a singleton in its sample. The chain has TRBV29-1 and TRBJ2-7, with 9 bases that match TRBD1. The V gene end was trimmed by 3 bases and the J gene end by 3 bases; junction bases not matched to a gene: 6. The V gene's germline CDR1 is SQVTM and CDR2 ANQGSEA. This CDR3 is 14 amino acids long. The CDR3 reads CSVDVLGQGYEQYF. The DNA of the CDR3 is TGCAGCGTTGATGTTCTGGGACAGGGCTACGAGCAGTACTTC.

The rearrangement links TRBV27 to TRBJ1-6; 9 bases align to TRBD1. The CDR3 has 15 residues. Germline assignment: CDR1 MNHEY and CDR2 SMNVEV (reference sequence). Trimming cost V 3 bases and J 7 bases; bases outside gene matches: 4. The CDR3 DNA is TGTGCCAGCAGTTTTATAGGGACAGGGAATTCACCCCTCCACTTT. Translating gives CASSFIGTGNSPLHF.

The rearrangement uses TRBV30 and TRBJ2-3; D gene unclear. V lost 2 bases and J 5 bases, leaving 5 bases between the germline ends. This CDR3 comprises 11 residues. Germline CDR1 reads GTSNPN; CDR2 reads SVGIG (reference sequence). As DNA, the CDR3 is TGTGCCTGGAGTCTGGTAGATACGCAGTATTTT. This translates into CAWSLVDTQYF.

The chain has TRBV11-1 and TRBJ2-1; the match to TRBD2 covers 8 bases. Germline CDR1 is SGHAT and CDR2 is FQDESV (reference sequence). V shed 7 bases, J shed 8 bases, and the junction held 4 bases outside the gene matches. CDR3 size: 12 residues. CDR3 sequence (DNA): TGTGCCAGCAAAGAAGCGGGAGATGAGCAGTTCTTC. This translates into CASKEAGDEQFF.

The chain combines TRBV2 with TRBJ2-1, with D uncertain. Trimming stripped 7 bases from V and 6 bases from J, with 10 bases between. Germline CDR1 reads SNHLY; CDR2 reads FYNNEI. CDR3 length equals 12 residues. The CDR3 DNA reads as TGTGCCAGCACCAAGGGTCCCAATGAGCAGTTCTTC. Translating it yields CASTKGPNEQFF.

The chain is built from TRBV5-1 and TRBJ2-3, with D possibly TRBD2 on 5 matching bases. Trimming stripped 0 bases from V and 4 bases from J, with 9 bases between. Germline values: CDR1 SGHRS, CDR2 YFSETQ. This CDR3 spans 14 amino acids. In DNA, the CDR3 is TGCGCCAGCAGCTTGGGGGGAGTCGCAGATACGCAGTATTTT. This gives the protein CASSLGGVADTQYF.

The chain is built from TRBV20-1 and TRBJ2-7; the D gene is possibly TRBD2 (5 bases). V dropped 5 bases and J dropped 3 bases, with 8 bases sitting between them. The germline CDR1 and CDR2 sequences are DFQATT and SNEGSKA (reference sequence). The CDR3 extends over 11 amino acids. CDR3 residues: CSAGGFYEQYF. The CDR3 nucleotides read TGCAGTGCTGGAGGTTTCTACGAGCAGTACTTC.

The chain is built from TRBV29-1 and TRBJ2-3; D uncertain. CDR3 length equals 12 residues. Germline lookup yields CDR1 SQVTM and CDR2 ANQGSEA. The DNA for the CDR3 is TGCAGTGGATTTGACGGCACAGATACGCAGTATTTT. This encodes CSGFDGTDTQYF.

This clone appeared a single time. The chain combines TRBV28 with TRBJ2-2, with 7 bases matching TRBD2. CDR3 length equals 17 residues. V dropped 7 bases and J dropped 0; count of bases not matched to a gene: 11. CDR1 is MDHEN and CDR2 is SYDVKM in the germline V gene. The CDR3 DNA is TGTGCCAGCAAATATAGCGGGCCCTTTACGAACACCGGGGAGCTGTTTTTT. Translation: CASKYSGPFTNTGELFF.

The chain joins TRBV10-1 to TRBJ2-1; D gene uncertain. From germline, CDR1 is WNHNN and CDR2 SYGVQD (reference sequence). CDR3 size: 13 residues. V dropped 0 bases and J dropped 7 bases, with 7 bases sitting between them. DNA for the CDR3: TGCGCCAGCAGTGAGTCTAATTGGAATGAGCAGTTCTTC. It encodes CASSESNWNEQFF.

The rearrangement joins TRBV5-1 to TRBJ2-1; D not resolved. This CDR3 has 16 residues. Trimming pared 0 bases from V and 4 bases from J, leaving 14 bases between. CDR1 is SGHRS and CDR2 is YFSETQ in the germline V gene. The CDR3 DNA follows: TGCGCCAGCAGCTTGGACAGCGATGTTTCGTACAATGAGCAGTTCTTC. Amino acids: CASSLDSDVSYNEQFF.

The chain is built from TRBV10-2 and TRBJ1-5; D unresolved. The germline V gene encodes CDR1 WSHSY and CDR2 SAAADI. The V and J ends lost 6 bases and 0 bases respectively, with 18 bases between them. The CDR3 length is 17 residues. CDR3 DNA: TGCGCCAGCAGCCCCGGGCGGAGTCGTGATAGCAATCAGCCCCAGCATTTT. This translates into CASSPGRSRDSNQPQHF.

To note about this clone: One end of the junction does not line up with germline, which may come from a read error. Other DNA sequences of this sample code for an identical CDR3. The CDR3 DNA reads TGTGCCTGGAAAAAGCCGGGACAGACGATACGCACTGAAGCCTTCTTT. Translated, it gives CAWKKPGQTIRTEAFF. This chain links TRBV30 with TRBJ1-1, with TRBD1 matching 7 bases. CDR1 GTSNPN and CDR2 SVGIG come from the germline V gene (reference sequence). This CDR3 comprises 16 residues.

The gene calls are TRBV13 and TRBJ2-1, with D perhaps assigned TRBD1 or TRBD2 (5 bases each). Germline CDR1 PRHDT, CDR2 FYEKMQ (reference sequence). This CDR3 spans 14 amino acids. V lost 5 bases and J 5 bases, leaving 13 bases between the germline ends. CDR3 sequence: CASSTRGWDNEQFF. The CDR3 DNA sequence: TGTGCCAGCAGCACGAGGGGCTGGGACAATGAGCAGTTCTTC.

This chain uses TRBV11-2 with TRBJ1-1, with D possibly TRBD1 on 5 matching bases. CDR3 length: 15 amino acids. Germline V gives CDR1 SGHAT, CDR2 FQNNGV. Trimming stripped 0 bases from V and 0 bases from J, with 8 bases between. As DNA, the CDR3 is TGTGCCAGCAGCTTAGACGACAGACTGAACACTGAAGCTTTCTTT. Translated: CASSLDDRLNTEAFF.

The chain joins TRBV5-4 to TRBJ2-5; 10 bases map to TRBD1. With the DNA end fitting TRBJ2-7 better, the J assignment may be wrong. Germline lookup yields CDR1 SGHNT and CDR2 YYREEE (reference sequence). The CDR3 contains 14 residues. The DNA of the CDR3 is TGTGCCAGCAGCTACGGACAGGGGGCCTACGAGCAGTACTTC. Amino acid sequence: CASSYGQGAYEQYF.

In this sample, this clone turned up once. CDR3 amino acids: CASSLAGSYEQYF. In DNA, the CDR3 is TGCGCCAGCAGCTTGGCGGGTTCCTACGAGCAGTACTTC. This chain connects TRBV5-1 to TRBJ2-7; no clear D. This CDR3 comprises 13 residues. V was clipped by 0 bases and J by 1 base, with 5 bases between them. Germline V lookup: CDR1 SGHRS, CDR2 YFSETQ.

This sequence joins TRBV7-9 and TRBJ2-7; possibly TRBD1 for D (6 bases). The CDR3 consists of 17 residues. Germline V CDR1 and CDR2: SEHNR, FQNEAQ (reference sequence). Trimming removed 5 bases at V and 1 base at J, with 21 bases between. CDR3 loop: CASSPLVWDTSSYEQYF. CDR3 nucleotides: TGTGCCAGCAGCCCGTTGGTTTGGGACACGAGTTCCTACGAGCAGTACTTC.

The J gene is TRBJ2-7, the V gene TRBV28; no reliable D call. CDR1 MDHEN and CDR2 SYDVKM come from the germline V gene. This CDR3 contains 14 residues. V lost 2 bases, J lost 4 bases, and 12 bases lay in between. The DNA for the CDR3 is TGTGCCAGCAGTTTAAGGCGCCCGGCATACGAGCAGTACTTC. This gives the protein CASSLRRPAYEQYF.

The V call is TRBV19, the J call TRBJ2-1; D gene uncertain. The CDR3 length is 11 residues. Germline CDR1 is LNHDA and CDR2 is SQIVND (reference sequence). The germline V and J ends were trimmed by 5 bases and 8 bases, with 7 bases remaining between them. The CDR3 DNA reads as TGTGCCAGTAGTCGCGTGGATGAGCAGTTCTTC. This sequence encodes CASSRVDEQFF.

The chain uses TRBV5-1 and TRBJ2-7, with 7 bases fitting TRBD2. Trimming cost V 4 bases and J 5 bases; bases outside gene matches: 0. The germline V gene encodes CDR1 SGHRS and CDR2 YFSETQ. The CDR3 is 11 residues long. This CDR3 reads CASSGGDEQYF. CDR3 nucleotides: TGCGCCAGCAGCGGGGGGGACGAGCAGTACTTC. Using reference TRBV5-1 and TRBJ2-7 for the parts outside the CDR3, the full variable domain is KAGVTQTPRYLIKTRGQQVTLSCSPISGHRSVSWYQQTPGQGLQFLFEYFSETQRNKGNFPGRFSGRQFSNSRSEMNVSTLELGDSALYLCASSGGDEQYFGPGTRLTVT.

J is TRBJ2-7 and V is TRBV7-7, with 8 bases aligning to TRBD2. Germline CDR1 SSHAT, CDR2 FNYEAQ (reference sequence). The CDR3 covers 14 residues. CDR3 amino acids: CASGVQGDSYEQYF. As DNA, the CDR3 is TGTGCTAGCGGGGTTCAGGGAGACTCCTACGAGCAGTACTTC.

This sequence joins TRBV29-1 and TRBJ2-3; 14 bases are a match to TRBD2. Trimming cost V 6 bases and J 1 base; bases outside gene matches: 6. This CDR3 contains 16 residues. Germline V gene lookup returns CDR1 SQVTM and CDR2 ANQGSEA. The CDR3 DNA reads as TGCAGCGTCGGACTAGCGGGAGGATTTGGCACAGATACGCAGTATTTT. This translates into CSVGLAGGFGTDTQYF.

V usage is TRBV30 and J usage is TRBJ1-3; no reliable D call. The CDR3 sequence is 13 residues long. Trimming took 5 bases from V and 4 from J, leaving 12 bases between them. Germline V lookup: CDR1 GTSNPN, CDR2 SVGIG (reference sequence). CDR3 sequence (DNA): TGTGCCTGGGAAGGTCGTACAGGAAACACCATATATTTT. Translation: CAWEGRTGNTIYF.

The V and J genes are TRBV7-3 and TRBJ2-2; 10 bases are a match to TRBD2. The CDR3 sequence is 16 residues long. Unmatched junction bases numbered 2, after V lost 0 bases and J lost 4 bases. Germline V gene lookup returns CDR1 SGHTA and CDR2 FQGTGA. The CDR3, as DNA: TGTGCCAGCAGCTTAACCCCTAGCGGGAGCACCGGGGAGCTGTTTTTT. This gives the protein CASSLTPSGSTGELFF.